This T cell receptor (beta chain) was sequenced for a study of T cells in Graves' hyperthyroidism and ophthalmopathy. Orbital computed tomography, thyroid ultrasound, serum thyroxine and TRAb, and clinical symptoms together informed the diagnoses. Ten or more counts support this clonotype. Its antigen is unknown. Looked up from germline, CDR1 is SEHNR and CDR2 is FQNEAQ (reference sequence). The length of the CDR3 is 14 residues. V shed 5 bases and J shed 8 bases, with 13 bases lying between them. Study-wide points: Blood samples included most of the expanded thyroid clonotypes exceeding 0.001.

RNA transcripts served as the template for amplifying TCR beta CDR3 regions. TCR CDR3 underwent first-round RT-PCR with the HTBI primer set. TCRdb fed the multiplex PCR reads into MiXCR, producing one record per CDR3 protein. The repertoire holds 650,000 to 800,000 distinct CDR3 sequences, 45% seen once, with less than 9.5% in the top ten. The TCR sequence derives from an adult man with Graves' disease, either hyperthyroidism or ophthalmopathy (not recorded which). What was sequenced was peripheral blood or thyroid tissue (not recorded which). The gene calls are TRBV7-9 and TRBJ1-6, with D possibly being TRBD1 (5 bases). CDR3 amino acids: CASSARGSDSPLHF. The CDR3 nucleotides are TGTGCCAGCAGCGCTAGGGGCTCGGATTCACCCCTCCACTTT.